This passage covers 12 T cell receptor beta chains from one sample sequenced in a study of blood T cells in healthy people across ages. Primed by a sample-barcoded 5' primer and a J-beta primer mix, a second PCR proceeded for about 6 to 11 cycles. Using its own MiXCR run on the 5' RACE reads, TCRdb lists one record per CDR3 protein. The sample includes more than 550,000 distinct CDR3 sequences, around a fifth of them seen just once. What was sequenced was blood. These receptors were taken from a man between 65 and 85 years old in good health.

The genes are TRBV5-5 and TRBJ1-4; D uncertain. This CDR3 contains 13 residues. CDR1 and CDR2 from the germline V gene are SGHKS and YYEKEE (reference sequence). With 3 bases removed from V and 7 bases from J, the gap between germline ends came to 10 bases. CDR3 sequence (DNA): TGTGCCAGCAGCTCCCACGGGTTTGAAAAACTGTTTTTT. Its protein is CASSSHGFEKLFF. The variable domain in full, with the rest retrieved from reference TRBV5-5 and TRBJ1-4, is DAGVTQSPTHLIKTRGQQVTLRCSPISGHKSVSWYQQVLGQGPQFIFQYYEKEERGRGNFPDRFSARQFPNYSSELNVNALLLGDSALYLCASSSHGFEKLFFGSGTQLSVL.

This clonotype was picked up many times. V is TRBV29-1 and J is TRBJ2-7; TRBD1 aligns across 7 bases. The CDR3 has 13 residues. Germline V gene sequence: CDR1 SQVTM, CDR2 ANQGSEA. The CDR3 region has the DNA TGCAACCTCAGACAGGGTGGAATCTACGAGCAGTACGTC. Its protein is CNLRQGGIYEQYV.

This chain uses TRBV12-3 or TRBV12-4 with TRBJ2-1, with 9 bases matching TRBD1. The J call may be incorrect, as the DNA end agrees better with TRBJ2-5. CDR3 size: 13 residues. The CDR3 DNA reads TGTGCCAGCAATACAGGGGGCTGGGAGACCCAGTACTTC. The encoded protein is CASNTGGWETQYF.

This clonotype was picked up a small number of times. The V call is TRBV28, the J call TRBJ2-7, with D hard to call. The CDR3 totals 15 residues. Trimming removed 2 bases at V and 2 bases at J, with 13 bases between. Germline loops: CDR1 MDHEN, CDR2 SYDVKM. In DNA form, the CDR3 reads TGTGCCAGCAGTTTACCTTTACAGTTCGCCTACGAGCAGTACTTC. This translates into CASSLPLQFAYEQYF.

The gene calls are TRBV3-1 and TRBJ2-1, with 7 bases matching TRBD1. Germline V lookup: CDR1 LGHDT, CDR2 YNNKEL (reference sequence). V gave up 8 bases and J gave up 13 bases; unmatched junction bases: 11. The CDR3 totals 12 residues. The CDR3 loop is CASSKGARGQFF. CDR3 nucleotide sequence: TGTGCCAGCTCAAAGGGGGCCAGGGGTCAGTTCTTC.

CDR3 sequence reads: CASGQGSSGANVLTF. In nucleotides, the CDR3 is TGCGCCAGCGGACAGGGATCCTCTGGGGCCAACGTCCTGACTTTC. The chain joins TRBV5-1 to TRBJ2-6; 8 nucleotides match TRBD1. The germline CDR1 and CDR2 sequences are SGHRS and YFSETQ. Trimming removed 7 bases from V and 0 bases from J; junction bases left unmatched: 3. The CDR3 has 15 residues.

This chain links TRBV20-1 with TRBJ2-6; D not resolved. Germline CDR1 reads DFQATT; CDR2 reads SNEGSKA (reference sequence). This CDR3 contains 12 residues. The DNA for the CDR3 is TGCAGCACGGGTGATAAGCTTAGCGTCCTGACTTTC. It specifies CSTGDKLSVLTF.

There are many counts of this clonotype. The rearrangement joins TRBV7-3 to TRBJ2-3; D may be TRBD1 or TRBD2 (5 bases each). The germline V gene has CDR1 SGHTA and CDR2 FQGTGA. The V end was cut by 5 bases, the J end by 0 bases, with 12 bases between. The CDR3 extends over 15 amino acids. The CDR3 here is CASSTRGGSTDTQYF. CDR3 DNA sequence: TGTGCCAGCAGCACCCGGGGCGGGAGCACAGATACGCAGTATTTT.

J is TRBJ2-1 and V is TRBV20-1; 13 bases agree with TRBD2. The DNA end is a closer match to TRBJ2-7, so the J assignment may be wrong. The CDR3 is 14 amino acids. In germline, CDR1 is DFQATT, CDR2 SNEGSKA (reference sequence). The CDR3 sequence is CSARGTSGGYEQYF. CDR3 coding DNA: TGCAGTGCTAGAGGGACTAGCGGGGGATACGAGCAGTACTTC.

This clonotype has a handful of counts. The chain couples TRBV12-3 or TRBV12-4 to TRBJ1-1; a weak D match, TRBD1 (6 bases). V was shortened by 5 bases and J by 2 bases, with 18 bases between the two germline ends. The length of the CDR3 is 16 residues. The CDR3 DNA reads as TGTGCCAGCAGTCGCGCGCCAGGGGAGGGCAACACTGAAGCTTTCTTT. Translation gives CASSRAPGEGNTEAFF.

The chain has TRBV27 and TRBJ1-5; 8 nucleotides line up with TRBD1. The V segment lost 3 bases and the J segment 1 base; nucleotides outside the gene matches: 2. The CDR3 has 15 amino acids. Per germline, CDR1 MNHEY and CDR2 SMNVEV (reference sequence). The CDR3 DNA reads as TGTGCCAGCAGTTTGGACAGGGCGAGCAATCAGCCCCAGCATTTT. This sequence encodes CASSLDRASNQPQHF.

V is TRBV2 and J is TRBJ2-5; 9 nucleotides match TRBD2. The DNA end favors TRBJ2-1, so the J call may be wrong. The CDR3 consists of 15 residues. Germline V lookup: CDR1 SNHLY, CDR2 FYNNEI. The CDR3 here is CASSIQRGAMGEQFF. CDR3 bases: TGTGCCAGCAGTATTCAGCGGGGGGCGATGGGGGAGCAGTTCTTC.